Sequencing of this TCR beta chain was carried out in a study of T cell repertoires in cytomegalovirus infection. TCRdb re-analysed the reads in MiXCR, keeping a single row per CDR3 protein. The sample records approximately 990,000 distinct CDR3 sequences, roughly 30% being singletons. As for this clonotype: The target antigen is unknown.

Germline V gene data show CDR1 as SQVTM and CDR2 as ANQGSEA. Trimming cost V 3 bases and J 8 bases, with 23 bases left between them. The CDR3 loop spans 16 amino acids. Broader study findings: Summed frequency of public TCR beta families distinguished CMV carriers with the relevant HLA.

The starting material was cultured CD8+ T cells from PBMCs, obtained from culture after CMV antigen stimulation. The chain links TRBV29-1 to TRBJ2-1; possibly TRBD1 for D (6 bases). This TCR came from a human donor in good health (CMV status not recorded). Some clones in this sample may be carry-over from other donors' samples. CDR3 DNA sequence: TGCAGCGTTGAGGGCAGGGGCGTTCAGTCCGCCTATGAGCAGTTCTTC. Translated: CSVEGRGVQSAYEQFF.